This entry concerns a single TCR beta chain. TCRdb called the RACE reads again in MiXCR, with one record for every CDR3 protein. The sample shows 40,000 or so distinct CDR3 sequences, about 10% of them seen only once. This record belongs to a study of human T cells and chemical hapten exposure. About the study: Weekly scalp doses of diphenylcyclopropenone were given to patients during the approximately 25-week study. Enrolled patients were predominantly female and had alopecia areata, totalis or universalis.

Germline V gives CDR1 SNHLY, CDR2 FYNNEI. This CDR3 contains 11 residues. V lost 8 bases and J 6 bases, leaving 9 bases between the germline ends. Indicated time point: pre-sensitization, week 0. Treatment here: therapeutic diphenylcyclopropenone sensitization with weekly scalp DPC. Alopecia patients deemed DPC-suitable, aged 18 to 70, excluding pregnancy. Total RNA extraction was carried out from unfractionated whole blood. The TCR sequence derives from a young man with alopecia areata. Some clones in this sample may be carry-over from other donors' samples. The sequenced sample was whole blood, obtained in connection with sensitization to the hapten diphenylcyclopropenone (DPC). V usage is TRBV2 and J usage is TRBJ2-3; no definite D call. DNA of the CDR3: TGTGCCAGCCGGGCGATTGATACGCAGTATTTT. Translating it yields CASRAIDTQYF.